This T cell receptor (beta chain) appears in the sequencing data of a study of shared clonotypes between healthy human individuals. About the study: Per-donor plates numbered three CD4 naive, three CD4 memory, two CD8 naive and one CD8 memory. Study results and caveats: Blood alone was sampled, and tissue repertoires likely differ. The authors expected sequencing depth to affect clonotype sharing among donors.

The CDR3 runs 15 residues. The ends were cut back, 4 bases at V and 0 bases at J, with 10 bases in the middle. From germline, CDR1 is LGHNA and CDR2 YSLEER. This clone appeared a single time. Antigen specificity is unknown. It was CD45RO-negative cells, positively selected for CCR7, that made up naive CD8 cells, with terminally differentiated effector memory CD45RA+ cells excluded. The table came from immunoSEQ multiplex PCR; TCRdb's copy has only in-frame clones and leaves some out. The repertoire has about 2,100,000 clones, approximately 94% of them found once; the top ten carry more than 1.5%. The chain is built from TRBV4-3 and TRBJ2-1; weak D call: TRBD1 (6 bases). Sample: naive CD8+ T cells from PBMCs. The sequence derives from a man between 18 and 29 years old in good health. Some clones in this sample may be carry-over from other donors' samples. CDR3 in DNA: TGCGCCAGCAGCCGAGGACAGAGCTCCTACAATGAGCAGTTCTTC. Translating it yields CASSRGQSSYNEQFF.